This T cell receptor beta chain was captured by sequencing in a study of blood T cell repertoires in COVID-19. Some clones are missing from TCRdb's copy, which holds only in-frame ones; the method was immunoSEQ multiplex PCR. The profile covers roughly 200,000 clones, with around 82% appearing a single time and roughly 8.8% taken by the ten largest. Trimming cost V 1 base and J 5 bases; bases outside gene matches: 12. In germline, CDR1 is SGHRS, CDR2 YFSETQ. The CDR3 spans 17 residues. The TCR was taken from a man aged 35 to 55 with active or convalescent COVID-19. J is TRBJ2-1 and V is TRBV5-1, with TRBD1 identical over 7 bases. Source material: peripheral blood. The CDR3 loop reads CASSLRRLGQGDNEQFF. The DNA of the CDR3 is TGCGCCAGCAGCTTGAGGCGGTTGGGCCAGGGGGACAATGAGCAGTTCTTC.